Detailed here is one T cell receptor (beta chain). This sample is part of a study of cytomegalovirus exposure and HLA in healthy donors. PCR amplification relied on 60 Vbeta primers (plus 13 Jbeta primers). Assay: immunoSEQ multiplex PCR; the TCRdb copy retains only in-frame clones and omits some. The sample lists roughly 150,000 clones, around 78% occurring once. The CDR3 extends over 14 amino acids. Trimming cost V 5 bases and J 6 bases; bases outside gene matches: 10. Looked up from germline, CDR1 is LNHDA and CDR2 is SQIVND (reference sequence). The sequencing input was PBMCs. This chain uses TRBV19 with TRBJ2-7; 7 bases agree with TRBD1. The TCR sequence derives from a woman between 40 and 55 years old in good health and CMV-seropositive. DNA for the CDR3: TGTGCCAGTAGTCTCGACAGGGATCGCCTCGAGCAGTACTTC. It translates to CASSLDRDRLEQYF.